The present TCR beta chain was sequenced within a study of blood T cell repertoires in COVID-19 (dated by TCRdb to the early 2020s). Study-wide context: The collaborator samples originated in the United States, Italy and Spain and spanned the acute and convalescent phases of COVID-19. The dataset comprised deeply sampled blood TCRbeta repertoires from subjects exposed to, actively infected with, or recovered from COVID-19. Nearly every sample came with metadata listing a de-identified subject ID, COVID-19 status, age in years and sex. Where available, HLA class I and class II types were taken from metadata supplied by the sample provider and were not determined by assay-based typing. The samples were drawn from two sources: the first 160 participants of the ongoing ImmuneRACE study, and over 1,000 subjects contributed by 6 global collaborators. The repertoires were made available in a free public database intended to serve as a resource for research on the immune response to SARS-CoV-2. The prospective study material was composed of cDNA or gDNA derived from T cells, B-cell-depleted T cells, or PBMCs. What the study reported, not specific to this receptor: The amount of clinical and demographic metadata varied by source and participant and was provided uncurated.

TCRbeta CDR3 regions were amplified from genomic DNA using the immunoSEQ Assay, a bias-controlled multiplex PCR. In the original analysis: Nucleated cell counts per sample were estimated from amplification of reference gene primers within the assay. To quantify the absolute abundance of each unique TCRbeta CDR3 rearrangement, sequence reads were collapsed and filtered. For each sample, productive Simpson clonality was calculated as the square root of Simpson's diversity index across productive rearrangements. TCRdb's version of the immuneACCESS table is confined to in-frame rearrangements and falls short of the full clone set. An unresolved V gene accounts for under half of the shortfall where checked; the remainder is of unknown origin. Clone size and V and J calls were adopted from that table, with D and trimming inferred from the DNA. The sample table lists roughly 190,000 clones, roughly 90% of them with a count of one. The leading ten clones occupy 2% to 2.5% of the sample.

Of note for this clone: There is no known antigen for this receptor. One base away there is no much larger clone; base qualities are not given.

In the prospective study, participants were roughly 18 to 100 years old, resided in around 25 geographic areas of the United States, and were enrolled through a virtual design. In the prospective study, participants were assigned to cohorts based on the clinical history participants reported in a screening survey and a study questionnaire. Recovered participants in ImmuneRACE Cohort 3 were defined as having two consecutive negative NP/OP PCR tests, clearance from a healthcare professional, or resolution of symptoms. In the prospective study, mobile phlebotomists collected whole blood, serum and a nasopharyngeal or oropharyngeal swab from each participant. Additional blood draws and questionnaires over an approximately 2-month period could optionally be provided by prospective study participants. Before DNA extraction, blood samples from the prospective study were shipped at room temperature or frozen.

From the cysteine through the phenylalanine, the CDR3 covers 15 amino acids. Left in the record is the CDR3 DNA by itself, 45 bases read in frame from the first base. Compared with germline, V lacks 0 bases and J lacks 6 bases; bases without a gene match: 2. CDR1 and CDR2, per the germline V gene, are SGHAT and FQNNGV. The rearranged chain carries TRBV11-2 and TRBJ2-3; 11 central bases correspond to TRBD2. Sequences were obtained from PBMCs or T cells enriched from blood (not recorded which). This receptor was identified in a woman under 40 who had recovered from COVID-19. The DNA is as follows: TGTGCCAGCAGCTTAGAACTAGCGGGGGCCGATACGCAGTATTTT. Its translation is CASSLELAGADTQYF.